This T cell receptor beta chain originates from a study of T cell responses to AZD1222 COVID-19 vaccine. Findings of the study overall: Only six individuals given AZD1222 were seropositive at baseline. Per reports, nearly half of all spike-specific TCRs target regions that are unmutated in variants.

Using immunoSEQ multiplex PCR, the repertoire was profiled, and TCRdb retains in-frame clones only, with some absent. In the table there are around 64,000 clones, 83% of which are singletons. Concerning this clone itself: The antigen is not known.

With V trimmed by 2 bases and J by 4 bases, 7 bases remained unmatched. Germline CDR1 is LGHNA and CDR2 is YSLEER. CDR3 length equals 16 residues. The clonotype originates from an adult who received the AZD1222 COVID-19 vaccine. The chain recombines TRBV4-3 with TRBJ2-5; 10 positions agree with TRBD2. Sample: peripheral blood, taken 28 days after the second AZD1222 dose. The CDR3 region has the DNA TGCGCCAGCAGCCAATCCTTAGCGGGGGGAGGAGAGACCCAGTACTTC. This translates into CASSQSLAGGGETQYF.